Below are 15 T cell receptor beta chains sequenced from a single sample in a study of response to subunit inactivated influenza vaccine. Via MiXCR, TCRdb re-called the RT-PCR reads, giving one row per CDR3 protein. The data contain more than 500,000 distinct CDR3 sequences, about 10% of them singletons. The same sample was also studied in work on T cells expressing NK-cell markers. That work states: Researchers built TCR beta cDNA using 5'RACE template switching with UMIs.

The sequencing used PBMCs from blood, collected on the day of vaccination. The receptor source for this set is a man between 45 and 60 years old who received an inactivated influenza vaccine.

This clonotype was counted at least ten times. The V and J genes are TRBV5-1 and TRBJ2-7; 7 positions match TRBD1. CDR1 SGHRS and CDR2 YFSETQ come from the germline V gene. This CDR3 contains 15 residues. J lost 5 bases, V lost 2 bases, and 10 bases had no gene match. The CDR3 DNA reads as TGCGCCAGCAGCTTTATTGGGGACAGAATCGACGAGCAGTACTTC. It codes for CASSFIGDRIDEQYF.

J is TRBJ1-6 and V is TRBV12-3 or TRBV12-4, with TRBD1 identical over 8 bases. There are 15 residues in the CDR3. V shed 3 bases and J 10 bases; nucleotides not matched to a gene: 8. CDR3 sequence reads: CASSFVTTGGSPLHF. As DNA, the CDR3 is TGTGCCAGCAGTTTTGTCACTACAGGGGGATCACCCCTCCACTTT.

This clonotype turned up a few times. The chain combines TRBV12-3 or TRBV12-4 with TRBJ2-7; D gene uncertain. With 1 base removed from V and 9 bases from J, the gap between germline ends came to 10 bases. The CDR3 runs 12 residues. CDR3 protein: CASSLEFEVQYF. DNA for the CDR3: TGTGCCAGCAGTTTAGAATTCGAGGTGCAGTACTTC.

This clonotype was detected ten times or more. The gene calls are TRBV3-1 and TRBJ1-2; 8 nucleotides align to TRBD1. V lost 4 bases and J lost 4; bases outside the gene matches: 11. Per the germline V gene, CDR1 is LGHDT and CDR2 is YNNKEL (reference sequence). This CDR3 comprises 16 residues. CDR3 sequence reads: CASSPTRTGGFYGYTF. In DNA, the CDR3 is TGTGCCAGCAGCCCCACTAGAACAGGGGGTTTCTATGGCTACACCTTC.

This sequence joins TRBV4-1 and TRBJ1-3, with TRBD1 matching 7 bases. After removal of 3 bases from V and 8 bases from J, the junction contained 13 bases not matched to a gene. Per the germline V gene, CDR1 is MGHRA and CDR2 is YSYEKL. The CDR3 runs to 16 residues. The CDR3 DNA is TGCGCCAGCAGCCACCCGGGACAGCCTCTTCGGGACACCATATATTTT. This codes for CASSHPGQPLRDTIYF.

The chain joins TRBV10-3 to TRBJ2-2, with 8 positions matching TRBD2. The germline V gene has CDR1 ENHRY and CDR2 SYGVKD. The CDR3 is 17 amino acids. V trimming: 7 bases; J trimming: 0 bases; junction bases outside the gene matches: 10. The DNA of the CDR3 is TGTGCCATCACCCCCAGCGGGAGTGCTGCGAACACCGGGGAGCTGTTTTTT. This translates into CAITPSGSAANTGELFF.

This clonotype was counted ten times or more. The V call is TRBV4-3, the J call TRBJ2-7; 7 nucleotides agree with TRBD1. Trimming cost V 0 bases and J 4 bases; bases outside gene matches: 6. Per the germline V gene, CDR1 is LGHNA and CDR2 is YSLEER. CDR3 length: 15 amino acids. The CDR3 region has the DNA TGCGCCAGCAGCCAAGATACACACAGGGGATACGAGCAGTACTTC. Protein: CASSQDTHRGYEQYF.

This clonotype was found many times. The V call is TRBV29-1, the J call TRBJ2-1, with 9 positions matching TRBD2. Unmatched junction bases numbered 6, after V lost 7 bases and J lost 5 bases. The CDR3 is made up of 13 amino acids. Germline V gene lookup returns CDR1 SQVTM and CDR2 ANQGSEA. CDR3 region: CSGAGLAHNEQFF. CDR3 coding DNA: TGCAGCGGAGCGGGACTAGCCCACAATGAGCAGTTCTTC.

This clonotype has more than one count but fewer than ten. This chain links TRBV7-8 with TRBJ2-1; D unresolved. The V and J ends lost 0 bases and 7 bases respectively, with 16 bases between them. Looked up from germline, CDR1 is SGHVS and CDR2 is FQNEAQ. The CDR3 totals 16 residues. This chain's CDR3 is CASSLARLPRMNEQFF. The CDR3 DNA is TGTGCCAGCAGCTTAGCGCGACTCCCTCGAATGAATGAGCAGTTCTTC.

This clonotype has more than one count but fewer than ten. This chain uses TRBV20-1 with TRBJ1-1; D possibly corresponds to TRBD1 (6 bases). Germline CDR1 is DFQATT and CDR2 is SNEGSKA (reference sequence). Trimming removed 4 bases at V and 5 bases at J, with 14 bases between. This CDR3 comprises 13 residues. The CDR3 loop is CSAKGGWLTEAFF. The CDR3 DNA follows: TGCAGTGCTAAGGGGGGCTGGTTAACTGAAGCTTTCTTT.

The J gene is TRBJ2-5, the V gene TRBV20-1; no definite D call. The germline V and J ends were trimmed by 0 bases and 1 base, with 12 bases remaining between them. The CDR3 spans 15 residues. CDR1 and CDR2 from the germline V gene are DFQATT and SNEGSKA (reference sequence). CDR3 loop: CSARDLAGSQETQYF. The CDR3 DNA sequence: TGCAGTGCTAGAGATCTTGCTGGGTCCCAAGAGACCCAGTACTTC.

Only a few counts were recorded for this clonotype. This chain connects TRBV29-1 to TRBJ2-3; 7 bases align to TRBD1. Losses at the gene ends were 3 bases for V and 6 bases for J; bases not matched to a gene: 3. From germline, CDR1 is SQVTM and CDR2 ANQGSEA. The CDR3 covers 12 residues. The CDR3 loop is CSVERGPDTQYF. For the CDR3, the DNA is TGCAGCGTTGAGAGGGGGCCCGATACGCAGTATTTT.

The CDR3 coding sequence is TGTGCCAGCAGCTTTGATACACTTAGCTCCTACAATGAGCAGTTCTTC. It yields the protein CASSFDTLSSYNEQFF. The chain recombines TRBV7-9 with TRBJ2-1, with no clear D. Germline V gene data show CDR1 as SEHNR and CDR2 as FQNEAQ (reference sequence). V dropped 3 bases and J dropped 0 bases, with 12 bases sitting between them. The length of the CDR3 is 16 residues.

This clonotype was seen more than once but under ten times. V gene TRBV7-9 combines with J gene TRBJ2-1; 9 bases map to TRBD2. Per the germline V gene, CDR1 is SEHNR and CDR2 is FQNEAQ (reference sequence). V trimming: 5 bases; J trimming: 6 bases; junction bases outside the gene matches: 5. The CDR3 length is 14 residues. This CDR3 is CASSVSGSGNEQFF. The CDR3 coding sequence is TGTGCCAGCAGCGTTAGCGGGAGTGGCAATGAGCAGTTCTTC. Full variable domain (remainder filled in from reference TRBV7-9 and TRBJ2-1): DTGVSQNPRHKITKRGQNVTFRCDPISEHNRLYWYRQTLGQGPEFLTYFQNEAQLEKSRLLSDRFSAERPKGSFSTLEIQRTEQGDSAMYLCASSVSGSGNEQFFGPGTRLTVL.

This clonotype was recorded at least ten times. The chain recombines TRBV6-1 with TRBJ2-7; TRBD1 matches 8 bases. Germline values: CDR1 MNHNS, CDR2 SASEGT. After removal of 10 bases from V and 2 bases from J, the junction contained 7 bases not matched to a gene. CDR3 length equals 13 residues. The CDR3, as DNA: TGTGCCACGTGGTACAGGGGGGCCTACGAGCAGTACTTC. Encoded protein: CATWYRGAYEQYF.